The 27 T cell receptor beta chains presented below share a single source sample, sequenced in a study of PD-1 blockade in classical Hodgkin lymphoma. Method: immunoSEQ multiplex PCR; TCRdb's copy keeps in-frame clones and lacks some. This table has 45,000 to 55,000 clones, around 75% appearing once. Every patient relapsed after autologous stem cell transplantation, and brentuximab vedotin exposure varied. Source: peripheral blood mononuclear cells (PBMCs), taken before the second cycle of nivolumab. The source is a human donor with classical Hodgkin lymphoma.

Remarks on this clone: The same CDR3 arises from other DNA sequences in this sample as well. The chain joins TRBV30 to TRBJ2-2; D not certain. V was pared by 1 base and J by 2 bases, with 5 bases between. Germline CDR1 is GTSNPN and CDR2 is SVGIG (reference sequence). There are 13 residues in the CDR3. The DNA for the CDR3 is TGTGCCTGGAGTGGCCCAAACACCGGGGAGCTGTTTTTT. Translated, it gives CAWSGPNTGELFF.

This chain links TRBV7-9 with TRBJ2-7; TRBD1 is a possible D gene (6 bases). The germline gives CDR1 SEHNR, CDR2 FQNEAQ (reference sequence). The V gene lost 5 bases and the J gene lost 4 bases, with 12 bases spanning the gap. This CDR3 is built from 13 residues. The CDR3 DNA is TGTGCCAGCAGCCTTATACAGGGTTACGAGCAGTACTTC. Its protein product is CASSLIQGYEQYF.

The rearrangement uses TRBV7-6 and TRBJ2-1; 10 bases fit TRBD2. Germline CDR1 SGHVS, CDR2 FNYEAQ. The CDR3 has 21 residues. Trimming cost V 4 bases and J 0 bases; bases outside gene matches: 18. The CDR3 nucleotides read TGTGCCAGCAGCTCCAGCGAGGCAGGGGCAGCGGGAGGGAGCTCCTACAATGAGCAGTTCTTC. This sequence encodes CASSSSEAGAAGGSSYNEQFF.

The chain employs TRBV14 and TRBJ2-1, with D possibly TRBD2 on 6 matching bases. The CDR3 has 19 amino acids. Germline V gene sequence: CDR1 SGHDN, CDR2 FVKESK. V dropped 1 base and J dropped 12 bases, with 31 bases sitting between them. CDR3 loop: CASSQVEGKIREPGTRQFF. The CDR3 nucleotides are TGTGCCAGCAGCCAAGTGGAGGGAAAGATTCGAGAACCCGGAACAAGGCAGTTCTTC.

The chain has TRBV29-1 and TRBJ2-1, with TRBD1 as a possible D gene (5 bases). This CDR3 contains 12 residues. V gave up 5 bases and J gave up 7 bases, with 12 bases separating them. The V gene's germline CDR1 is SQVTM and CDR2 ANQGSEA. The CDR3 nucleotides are TGCAGCGTTTACAGGATCCTGAATGAGCAGTTCTTC. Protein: CSVYRILNEQFF.

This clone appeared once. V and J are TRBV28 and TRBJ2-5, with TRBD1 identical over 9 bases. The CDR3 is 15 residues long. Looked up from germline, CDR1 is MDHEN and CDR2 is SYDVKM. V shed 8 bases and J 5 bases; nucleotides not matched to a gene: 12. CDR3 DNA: TGTGCCAGCCGCAGTTTAGGACAGGGGATGGAGACCCAGTACTTC. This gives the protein CASRSLGQGMETQYF.

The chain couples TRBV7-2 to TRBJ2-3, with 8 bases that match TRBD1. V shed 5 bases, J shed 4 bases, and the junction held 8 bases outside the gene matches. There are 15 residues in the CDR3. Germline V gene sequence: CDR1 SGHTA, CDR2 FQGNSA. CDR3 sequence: CASSPRGRWADTQYF. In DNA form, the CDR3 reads TGTGCCAGCAGCCCCAGGGGGCGTTGGGCAGATACGCAGTATTTT.

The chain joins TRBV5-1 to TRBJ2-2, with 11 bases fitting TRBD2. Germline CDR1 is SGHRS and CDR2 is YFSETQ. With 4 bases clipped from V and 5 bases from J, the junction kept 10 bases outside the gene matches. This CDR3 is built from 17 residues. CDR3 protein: CASSRGLAGKLTGELFF. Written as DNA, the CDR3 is TGCGCCAGCAGCCGAGGACTAGCGGGTAAGCTAACCGGGGAGCTGTTTTTT.

This CDR3 is CARNLYWNEQYF. The CDR3 coding sequence is TGTGCCAGGAACCTATATTGGAACGAGCAGTACTTC. This rearrangement joins TRBV5-3 to TRBJ2-7; D gene uncertain. TRBV5-3 is given ORF status, its function remaining uncertain. Deletions cut 8 bases from V and 5 bases from J, with 14 bases between. This CDR3 is built from 12 residues.

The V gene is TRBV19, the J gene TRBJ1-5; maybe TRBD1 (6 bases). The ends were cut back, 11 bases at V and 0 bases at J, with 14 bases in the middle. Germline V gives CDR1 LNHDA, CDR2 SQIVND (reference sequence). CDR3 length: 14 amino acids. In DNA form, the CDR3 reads TGTGCCGGGGGCGCGGGGTATAGCAATCAGCCCCAGCATTTT. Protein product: CAGGAGYSNQPQHF. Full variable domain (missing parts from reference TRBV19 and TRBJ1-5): DGGITQSPKYLFRKEGQNVTLSCEQNLNHDAMYWYRQDPGQGLRLIYYSQIVNDFQKGDIAEGYSVSREKKESFPLTVTSAQKNPTAFYLCAGGAGYSNQPQHFGDGTRLSIL.

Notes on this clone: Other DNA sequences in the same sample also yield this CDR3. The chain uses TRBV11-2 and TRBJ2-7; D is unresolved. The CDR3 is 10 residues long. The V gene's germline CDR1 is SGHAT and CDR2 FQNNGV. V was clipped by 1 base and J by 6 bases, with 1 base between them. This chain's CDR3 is CASSLAEQYF. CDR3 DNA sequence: TGTGCCAGCAGCTTAGCCGAGCAGTACTTC.

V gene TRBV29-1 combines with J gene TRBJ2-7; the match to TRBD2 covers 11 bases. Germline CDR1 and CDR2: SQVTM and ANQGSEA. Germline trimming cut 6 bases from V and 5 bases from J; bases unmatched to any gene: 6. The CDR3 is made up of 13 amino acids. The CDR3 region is CSVGGLAADEQYF. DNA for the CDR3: TGCAGCGTGGGGGGACTAGCGGCTGACGAGCAGTACTTC.

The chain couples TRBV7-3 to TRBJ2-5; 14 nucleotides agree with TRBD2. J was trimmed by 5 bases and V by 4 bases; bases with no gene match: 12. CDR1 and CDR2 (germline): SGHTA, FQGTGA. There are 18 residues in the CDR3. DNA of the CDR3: TGTGCCAGCAGCTGCGAATTAGGGACTAGCGGGAGATGGGAGACCCAGTACTTC. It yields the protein CASSCELGTSGRWETQYF.

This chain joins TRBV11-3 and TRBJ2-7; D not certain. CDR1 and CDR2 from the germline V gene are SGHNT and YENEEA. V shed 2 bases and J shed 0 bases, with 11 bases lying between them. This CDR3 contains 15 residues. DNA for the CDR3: TGTGCCAGCAGCTTAAGGTCAGAGGCCTCCTACGAGCAGTACTTC. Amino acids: CASSLRSEASYEQYF.

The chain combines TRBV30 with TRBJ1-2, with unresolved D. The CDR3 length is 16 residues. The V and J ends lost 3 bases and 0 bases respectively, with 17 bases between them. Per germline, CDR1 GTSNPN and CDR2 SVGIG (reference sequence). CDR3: CAWSLRSLITNYGYTF. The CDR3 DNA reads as TGTGCCTGGAGCTTAAGGTCTTTAATTACTAACTATGGCTACACCTTC.

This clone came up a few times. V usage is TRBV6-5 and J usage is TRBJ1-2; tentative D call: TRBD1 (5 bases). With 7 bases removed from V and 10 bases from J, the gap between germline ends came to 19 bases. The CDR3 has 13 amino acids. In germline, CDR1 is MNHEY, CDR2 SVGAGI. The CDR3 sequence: CASTLYNGADYTF. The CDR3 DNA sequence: TGTGCCAGCACCCTTTACAATGGGGCGGACTACACCTTC.

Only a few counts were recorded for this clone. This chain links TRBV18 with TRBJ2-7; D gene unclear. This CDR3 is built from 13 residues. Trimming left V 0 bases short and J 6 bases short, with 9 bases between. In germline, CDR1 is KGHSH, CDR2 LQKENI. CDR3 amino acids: CASSPPAAFEQYF. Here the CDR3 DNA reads TGTGCCAGCTCACCACCCGCGGCTTTCGAGCAGTACTTC.

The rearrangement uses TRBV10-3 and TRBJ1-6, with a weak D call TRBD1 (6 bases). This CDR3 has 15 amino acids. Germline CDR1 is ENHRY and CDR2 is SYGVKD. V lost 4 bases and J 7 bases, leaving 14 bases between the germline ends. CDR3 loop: CAISATGAENSPLHF. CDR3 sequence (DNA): TGTGCCATCAGTGCCACGGGGGCGGAGAATTCACCCCTCCACTTT.

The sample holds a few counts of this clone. CDR3 in DNA: TGTGCCAGCAGCCCCCAGGGCGGGATAGACAATGAGCAGTTCTTC. The encoded protein is CASSPQGGIDNEQFF. The chain couples TRBV7-3 to TRBJ2-1; D perhaps matches TRBD2 (6 bases). V was trimmed by 5 bases and J by 5 bases, leaving 16 bases between them. The CDR3 covers 15 residues. Germline CDR1 is SGHTA and CDR2 is FQGTGA.

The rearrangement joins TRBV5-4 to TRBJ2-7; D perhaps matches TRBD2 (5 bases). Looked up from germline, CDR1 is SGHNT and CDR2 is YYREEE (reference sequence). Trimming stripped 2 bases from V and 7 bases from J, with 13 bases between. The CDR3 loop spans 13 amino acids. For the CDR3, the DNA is TGTGCCAGCAGCTTATTGATCTCGGGAGAGCAGTACTTC. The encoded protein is CASSLLISGEQYF.

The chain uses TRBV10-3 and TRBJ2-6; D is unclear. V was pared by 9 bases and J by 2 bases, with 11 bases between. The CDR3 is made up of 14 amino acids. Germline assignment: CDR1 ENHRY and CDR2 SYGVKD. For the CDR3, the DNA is TGTGCCATTAAGACGCAGACTGGGGCCAACGTCCTGACTTTC. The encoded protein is CAIKTQTGANVLTF.

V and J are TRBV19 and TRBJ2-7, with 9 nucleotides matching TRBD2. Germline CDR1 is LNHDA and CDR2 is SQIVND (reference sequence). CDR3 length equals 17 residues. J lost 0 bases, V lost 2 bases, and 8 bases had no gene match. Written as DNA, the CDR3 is TGTGCCAGTAGTATAAGAACTAGCGGGCTCCTCTCCTACGAGCAGTACTTC. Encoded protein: CASSIRTSGLLSYEQYF.

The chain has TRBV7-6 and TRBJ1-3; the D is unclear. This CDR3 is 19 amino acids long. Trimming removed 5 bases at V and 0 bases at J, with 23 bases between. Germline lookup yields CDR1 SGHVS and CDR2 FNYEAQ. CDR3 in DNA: TGTGCCAGCAGCCCTCGGGCCGGTGGCCCGACCTTCTCTGGAAACACCATATATTTT. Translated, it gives CASSPRAGGPTFSGNTIYF.

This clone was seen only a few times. CDR3 coding DNA: TGTGCCAGCAGCGCACGGACACTTAGCAATCAGCCCCAGCATTTT. This sequence encodes CASSARTLSNQPQHF. This chain connects TRBV7-8 to TRBJ1-5; D may be TRBD1 (5 bases). V was shortened by 5 bases and J by 0 bases, with 11 bases between the two germline ends. The length of the CDR3 is 15 residues. Germline CDR1 and CDR2: SGHVS and FQNEAQ. Supplemented by reference TRBV7-8 and TRBJ1-5, the full variable domain reads GAGVSQSPRYKVAKRGQDVALRCDPISGHVSLFWYQQALGQGPEFLTYFQNEAQLDKSGLPSDRFFAERPEGSVSTLKIQRTQQEDSAVYLCASSARTLSNQPQHFGDGTRLSIL.

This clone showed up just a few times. CDR3 residues: CASRQTDTEAFF. The CDR3 coding sequence is TGCGCCAGCAGACAGACAGACACTGAAGCTTTCTTT. V usage is TRBV5-1 and J usage is TRBJ1-1, with a tentative D call TRBD1 (5 bases). Germline loops: CDR1 SGHRS, CDR2 YFSETQ. The CDR3 has 12 amino acids. V was pared by 5 bases and J by 3 bases, with 8 bases between.

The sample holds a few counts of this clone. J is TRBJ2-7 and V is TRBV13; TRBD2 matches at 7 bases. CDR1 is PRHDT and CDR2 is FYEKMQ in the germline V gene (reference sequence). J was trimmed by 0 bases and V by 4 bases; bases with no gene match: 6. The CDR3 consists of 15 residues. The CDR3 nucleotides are TGTGCCAGCAGCTCCCTGGGGGGGAGCTCCTACGAGCAGTACTTC. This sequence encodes CASSSLGGSSYEQYF.

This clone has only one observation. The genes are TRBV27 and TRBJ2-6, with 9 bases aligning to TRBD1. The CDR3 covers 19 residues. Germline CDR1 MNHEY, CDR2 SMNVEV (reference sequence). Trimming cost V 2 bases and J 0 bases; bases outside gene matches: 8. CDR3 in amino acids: CASSLRTGAPGSGANVLTF. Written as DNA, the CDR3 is TGTGCCAGCAGTTTAAGGACAGGGGCACCCGGCTCTGGGGCCAACGTCCTGACTTTC. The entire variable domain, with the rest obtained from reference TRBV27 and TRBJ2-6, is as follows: EAQVTQNPRYLITVTGKKLTVTCSQNMNHEYMSWYRQDPGLGLRQIYYSMNVEVTDKGDVPEGYKVSRKEKRNFPLILESPSPNQTSLYFCASSLRTGAPGSGANVLTFGAGSRLTVL.